This is a list of T cell receptor beta chains from one sample in a study of identical twins. TCRdb processed the 5' RACE reads anew with MiXCR; each CDR3 protein has one entry. The sample holds approximately 210,000 distinct CDR3 sequences; around 10% are singletons and the top ten take about 5%. Material for sequencing was memory (CD45RO+) T cells sorted from blood. The receptors come from a woman aged 18-30 years in good health. Each CDR3 is given with its conserved first and last residue. A D gene is named only where the DNA matches it firmly. Expanded clones get a size class; other rows say once, few or many, or leave the size out.

size,V,J,D,DNA,CDR3
NA,TRBV18,TRBJ2-4,TRBD1,TGTGCCAGCTCCCTCAGTCGGGACAGGGGAAACATTCAGTACTTC,CASSLSRDRGNIQYF
NA,TRBV24-1,TRBJ1-1,NA,TGTGCCACCAGTGACGTATCGGGGCCACCGCCGTATGAAGCTTTCTTT,CATSDVSGPPPYEAFF
NA,TRBV20-1,TRBJ1-5,NA,TGCAGTGTGAGGCATAGCAATCAGCCCCAGCATTTT,CSVRHSNQPQHF
few,TRBV6-1,TRBJ2-5,NA,TGTGCCAGCAGTGAACGCAGTCCGGGGCCAGGGGAGACCCAGTACTTC,CASSERSPGPGETQYF
NA,TRBV7-8,TRBJ2-1,NA,TGTGCCAGCAGCTTTGATAAGCTCGACAATGAGCAGTTCTTC,CASSFDKLDNEQFF
NA,TRBV6-1,TRBJ1-5,TRBD1,TGTGCCAGCAGTCCAGACAGGGTTGGGACGAAGGCCCAGCATTTT,CASSPDRVGTKAQHF
few,TRBV20-1,TRBJ2-5,NA,TGCAGTGCTAGGCGGCTACAAGAACAAGAGACCCAGTACTTC,CSARRLQEQETQYF
many,TRBV14,TRBJ1-2,TRBD1,TGTGCCAGCAGCCAAGCGACAGGGGACTATGGCTACACCTTC,CASSQATGDYGYTF
NA,TRBV11-1,TRBJ2-1,NA,TGTGCCAGCAGCTTGATACAGCACACTTACAAGACCTACAATGAGCAGTTCTTC,CASSLIQHTYKTYNEQFF
few,TRBV7-9,TRBJ2-7,NA,TGTGCCAGCAGCCGGGAGAGGGCCCCGTACGAGCAGTACTTC,CASSRERAPYEQYF
few,TRBV2,TRBJ1-4,TRBD1,TGTGCCAGCAGAGACAGGGGGCTTGAAAAACTGTTTTTT,CASRDRGLEKLFF
NA,TRBV12-3/TRBV12-4,TRBJ2-7,TRBD1,TGTGCCAGCAGTGAAAGACAGGGCACGATCTACGAGCAGTACTTC,CASSERQGTIYEQYF
few,TRBV7-3,TRBJ2-2,NA,TGTGCCAGCAGCCCTTCTAAGACCGGGGAGCTGTTTTTT,CASSPSKTGELFF
NA,TRBV20-1,TRBJ2-2,NA,TGCAGTGCTAGAGATGCAGTAAATCCCGGGGAGCTGTTTTTT,CSARDAVNPGELFF
few,TRBV12-3/TRBV12-4,TRBJ1-1,NA,TGTGCCAGCAGTTGGGGAACAGCCGAAGCTTTCTTT,CASSWGTAEAFF
NA,TRBV9,TRBJ2-1,NA,TGTGCCAGCAGCGTAGCGTCGAGCTCCTACAATGAGCAGTTCTTC,CASSVASSSYNEQFF
NA,TRBV18,TRBJ2-2,NA,TGTGCCAGCTCACCACCTTCGGTGGGACGTTACACCGGGGAGCTGTTTTTT,CASSPPSVGRYTGELFF
few,TRBV12-5,TRBJ2-3,NA,TGTGCTAGTGGTTTGCAGGGGTTCACAGATACGCAGTATTTT,CASGLQGFTDTQYF
many,TRBV20-1,TRBJ2-1,TRBD2,TGCAGTGCCACTGGACTAGCGAGGAACAATGAGCAGTTCTTC,CSATGLARNNEQFF
few,TRBV7-9,TRBJ2-5,NA,TGTGCCAGCAGCCTGGCTACCCAGTACTTC,CASSLATQYF
once,TRBV20-1,TRBJ1-6,NA,TGCAGTGCTCAATCAATTGGGGCACCCCTCCACTTT,CSAQSIGAPLHF
few,TRBV2,TRBJ2-1,NA,TGTGCCAGCAGTGATACGGGCAGCAACAATGAGCAGTTCTTC,CASSDTGSNNEQFF
NA,TRBV15,TRBJ1-1,TRBD1,TGTGCCACTCAAGCGGTCTGGACAGGTGGAATGAACACTGAAGCTTTCTTT,CATQAVWTGGMNTEAFF
few,TRBV20-1,TRBJ2-1,NA,TGCAGTGCTTCGACCGCTTGGTCCGTCGGCTCCTACAATGAGCAGTTCTTC,CSASTAWSVGSYNEQFF
medium-sized,TRBV27,TRBJ2-2,NA,TGTGCCAGCAGTTTAGGGTACGGCGGGGAGCTGTTTTTT,CASSLGYGGELFF
few,TRBV20-1,TRBJ1-1,NA,TGCAGTGCTCCCCAGCCTGGGGACACTGAAGCTTTCTTT,CSAPQPGDTEAFF
NA,TRBV7-9,TRBJ2-2,NA,TGTGCCAGCAGCTTAGGTCGGGACGGGTCCACCGGGGAGCTGTTTTTT,CASSLGRDGSTGELFF
NA,TRBV9,TRBJ2-1,TRBD2,TGTGCCAGCAGCGTAGAATGGACTAGCAATGAGCAGTTCTTC,CASSVEWTSNEQFF
many,TRBV6-5,TRBJ2-2,TRBD2,TGTGCCAGCAGTTTCGGTAGCGGGAACGGGGAGCTGTTTTTT,CASSFGSGNGELFF
NA,TRBV10-1,TRBJ2-1,NA,TGCGCCAGCAGTCTGGACCCGTCTGGTGCGCAGTTCTTC,CASSLDPSGAQFF
few,TRBV6-2/TRBV6-3,TRBJ2-1,NA,TGTGCCAGCAGTTACTCGGGGACTCGGAATGAGCAGTTCTTC,CASSYSGTRNEQFF
few,TRBV28,TRBJ2-2,TRBD2,TGTGCCAGCACCACGGGGGGGGCCGGGGCCGGGGAGCTGTTTTTT,CASTTGGAGAGELFF
NA,TRBV5-1,TRBJ2-5,NA,TGCGCCAGCAGCTGGTACAACGACAGGCAAGAGACCCAGTACTTC,CASSWYNDRQETQYF
few,TRBV11-2,TRBJ2-5,TRBD2,TGTGCCAGCAGCCCAAGGTCTCTTGTGACTAGCGGGATAATTGGGACCCAGTACTTC,CASSPRSLVTSGIIGTQYF
many,TRBV5-1,TRBJ2-5,TRBD2,TGCGCCAGCAGCACCCTCCCAGTAGCGGGAGGCGGGGAGACCCAGTACTTC,CASSTLPVAGGGETQYF
few,TRBV30,TRBJ2-7,NA,TGTGCCTGGAGTGTAGGTATGTGGGAGCAGTACTTC,CAWSVGMWEQYF
few,TRBV9,TRBJ1-1,TRBD1,TGTGCCAGCAGCGGAAGCTACGGACAGGGGGCAGCTTTCTTT,CASSGSYGQGAAFF
many,TRBV5-1,TRBJ2-7,NA,TGCGCCAGCAGCTTGCGGACGGAAAAAACCTACGAGCAGTACTTC,CASSLRTEKTYEQYF
few,TRBV24-1,TRBJ2-2,NA,TGTGCCACCAGTGATTCCCCCAATGAGGAGCTGTTTTTT,CATSDSPNEELFF
few,TRBV5-1,TRBJ1-4,NA,TGCGCCAGCAGCTTGGGGATGGCTCCTGCAACTAATGAAAAACTGTTTTTT,CASSLGMAPATNEKLFF
many,TRBV12-3/TRBV12-4,TRBJ1-1,TRBD1,TGTGCCAGCAGGGGACAGGGGAACACTGAAGCTTTCTTT,CASRGQGNTEAFF
few,TRBV30,TRBJ1-1,NA,TGTGCCTGGAGTGTACCAGGAACCACTGAAGCTTTCTTT,CAWSVPGTTEAFF
many,TRBV6-2/TRBV6-3,TRBJ2-5,NA,TGTGCCAGCAGTTACGGACAAACCTCGGGGGAGACCCAGTACTTC,CASSYGQTSGETQYF
few,TRBV25-1,TRBJ2-3,NA,TGTGCCAGCAGTGAAGCGGGGATCACAGATACGCAGTATTTT,CASSEAGITDTQYF
many,TRBV12-3/TRBV12-4,TRBJ1-5,TRBD1,TGTGCCAGCAGGCCCTCGACAGGGGACAATCAGCCCCAGCATTTT,CASRPSTGDNQPQHF
NA,TRBV10-1,TRBJ1-1,TRBD1,TGCGCCAGCAGGGGACAGGTATGGGGTGAAGCTTTCTTT,CASRGQVWGEAFF
few,TRBV24-1,TRBJ2-2,NA,TGTGCCACCAGTGACCTCATCCCCGGGGAGCTGTTTTTT,CATSDLIPGELFF
NA,TRBV4-2,TRBJ2-7,TRBD2,TGTGCCAGCAGCCAAAAGGAGGCGGTAGCGGGGGCCTCCAGGCACGAGCAGTACTTC,CASSQKEAVAGASRHEQYF
many,TRBV6-1,TRBJ1-6,NA,TGTGCCAGCAGGGATCAGGGACGTCAAAGTCCCCTCCACTTT,CASRDQGRQSPLHF
NA,TRBV20-1,TRBJ2-1,TRBD2,TGCAGTGCTAGATCTTTGACTAGCGGGAGAGCCTACAATGAGCAGTTCTTC,CSARSLTSGRAYNEQFF
NA,TRBV20-1,TRBJ1-2,NA,TGCAGTGCTAGGATCCCCGGTGAAGGCTACACCTTC,CSARIPGEGYTF
few,TRBV29-1,TRBJ1-1,NA,TGCAGCGTTGGGAACAGCTTGAACACTGAAGCTTTCTTT,CSVGNSLNTEAFF
few,TRBV20-1,TRBJ2-7,TRBD2,TGCAGTGCTACGGCTAGCGGGTCTAGCTCCTACGAGCAGTACTTC,CSATASGSSSYEQYF
many,TRBV3-1,TRBJ1-1,TRBD1,TGTGCCAGCAGCAGCCCTCGACAGGGGCGAGGGGCTGAAGCTTTCTTT,CASSSPRQGRGAEAFF
many,TRBV5-1,TRBJ1-2,NA,TGCGCCAGCAGCTTGTATCGCACCCTAGACTATGGCTACACCTTC,CASSLYRTLDYGYTF